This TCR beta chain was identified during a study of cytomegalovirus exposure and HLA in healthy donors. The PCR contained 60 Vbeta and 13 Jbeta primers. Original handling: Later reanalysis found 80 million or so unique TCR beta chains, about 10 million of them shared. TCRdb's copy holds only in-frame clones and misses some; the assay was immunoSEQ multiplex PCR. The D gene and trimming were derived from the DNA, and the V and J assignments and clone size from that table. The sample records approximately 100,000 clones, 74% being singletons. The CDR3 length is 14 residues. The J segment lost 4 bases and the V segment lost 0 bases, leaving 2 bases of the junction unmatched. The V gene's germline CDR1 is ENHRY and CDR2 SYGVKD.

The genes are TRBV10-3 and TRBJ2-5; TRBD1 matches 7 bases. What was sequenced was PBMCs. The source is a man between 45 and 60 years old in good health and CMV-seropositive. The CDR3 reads CAISESGQRETQYF. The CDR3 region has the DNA TGTGCCATCAGTGAGTCGGGACAGCGAGAGACCCAGTACTTC.